Below, 2 T cell receptor beta chains from the same sample are listed, as sequenced in a study of shared clonotypes between healthy human individuals. Only in-frame clones appear in the TCRdb table, and some are missing; sequencing was by immunoSEQ multiplex PCR. The repertoire holds about 2 million clones, with 95% as singletons. Source material: naive CD4+ T cells sorted from blood. Subset in this sample: CD45RA+ positively selected. Receptors originate from a man aged 18-30 years in good health.

This clone was observed a single time. The chain employs TRBV6-6 and TRBJ1-1; unclear D gene. The CDR3 runs 16 residues. The V gene's germline CDR1 is MNHNY and CDR2 SVGAGI (reference sequence). The V end lost 4 bases, the J end lost 5 bases, and 20 bases lay between the germline ends. Written as DNA, the CDR3 is TGTGCCAGCAGTTGGAGAAAAATCATAGAAGGGACTGAAGCTTTCTTT. Its protein product is CASSWRKIIEGTEAFF.

The J gene is TRBJ2-2, the V gene TRBV5-6; 7 bases line up with TRBD1. The ends lost 4 bases at V and 2 bases at J; junction bases unmatched: 8. The CDR3 length is 16 residues. Looked up from germline, CDR1 is SGHDT and CDR2 is YYEEEE. Here the CDR3 reads CASSERTGLNTGELFF. The CDR3 DNA reads as TGTGCCAGCAGCGAACGGACAGGACTTAACACCGGGGAGCTGTTTTTT. The whole variable domain, filled in from reference TRBV5-6 and TRBJ2-2, reads DAGVTQSPTHLIKTRGQQVTLRCSPKSGHDTVSWYQQALGQGPQFIFQYYEEEERQRGNFPDRFSGHQFPNYSSELNVNALLLGDSALYLCASSERTGLNTGELFFGEGSRLTVL.